Below, one TCR beta chain is given with its context. Germline V gives CDR1 SNHLY, CDR2 FYNNEI. CDR3 length equals 15 residues. Trimming removed 2 bases at V and 5 bases at J, with 15 bases between. Here immunoSEQ multiplex PCR was the method, and the copy in TCRdb shows in-frame clones only, minus some. The table shows about 32,000 clones, with 65% to 85% occurring only once. These data originate in a study of OX40 agonist ivuxolimab in advanced cancers. The starting material was CD4+ or CD8+ T cells sorted from blood, obtained in a trial of the OX40 agonist ivuxolimab. The receptor comes from an adult with an advanced solid tumor such as melanoma, head and neck, liver or kidney cancer. The chain is built from TRBV2 and TRBJ2-5, with D perhaps assigned TRBD1 or TRBD2 (5 bases each). The CDR3 region has the DNA TGTGCCAGCAGTGAATACGGGACGATGGGGGAGACCCAGTACTTC. This encodes CASSEYGTMGETQYF.